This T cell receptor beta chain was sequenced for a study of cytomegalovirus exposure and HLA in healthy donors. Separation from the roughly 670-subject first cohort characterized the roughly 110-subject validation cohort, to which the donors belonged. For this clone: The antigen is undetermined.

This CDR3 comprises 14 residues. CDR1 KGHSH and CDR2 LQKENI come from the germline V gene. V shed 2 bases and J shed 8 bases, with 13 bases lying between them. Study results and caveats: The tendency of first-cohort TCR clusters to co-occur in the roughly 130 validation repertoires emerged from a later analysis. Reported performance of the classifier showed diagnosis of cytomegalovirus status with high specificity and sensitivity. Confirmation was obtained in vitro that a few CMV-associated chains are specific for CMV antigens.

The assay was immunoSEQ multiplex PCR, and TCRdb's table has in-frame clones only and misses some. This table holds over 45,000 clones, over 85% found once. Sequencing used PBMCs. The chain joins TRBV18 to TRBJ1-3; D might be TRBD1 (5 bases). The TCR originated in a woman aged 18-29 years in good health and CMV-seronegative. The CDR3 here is CASSPGRGRDTIYF. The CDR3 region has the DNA TGTGCCAGCTCACCAGGAAGGGGCCGCGACACCATATATTTT. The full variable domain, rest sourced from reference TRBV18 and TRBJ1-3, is NAGVMQNPRHLVRRRGQEARLRCSPMKGHSHVYWYRQLPEEGLKFMVYLQKENIIDESGMPKERFSAEFPKEGPSILRIQQVVRGDSAAYFCASSPGRGRDTIYFGEGSWLTVV.